One sample yielded the 7 T cell receptor beta chains listed below, sequenced in a study of T-cell reconstitution after alpha-beta-depleted transplantation in children. Unique molecular identifiers were incorporated during preparation of the TCRbeta library. From the PCR reads, TCRdb called clonotypes with MiXCR, one entry per CDR3 protein. The table records 250,000 to 400,000 distinct CDR3 sequences, 23% of them present only once. Sequences were derived from PBMCs, mostly from graft donor cells, sampled 180 days after TCRalphabeta/CD19-depleted stem cell transplant. These receptors all come from a male patient younger than 18 who had a stem cell transplant for acute lymphoblastic leukemia, so the T cells may come from the graft donor.

This clonotype was found many times. The chain joins TRBV27 to TRBJ2-7, with 7 bases fitting TRBD1. The CDR3 is 14 amino acids. The germline V gene has CDR1 MNHEY and CDR2 SMNVEV (reference sequence). V dropped 4 bases and J dropped 4; count of bases not matched to a gene: 7. CDR3 loop: CASSSRQGAYEQYF. The DNA for the CDR3 is TGTGCCAGCAGTTCCCGACAGGGAGCATACGAGCAGTACTTC.

At least ten counts were recorded for this clonotype. This chain links TRBV5-1 with TRBJ2-1; D gene ambiguous. CDR1 and CDR2 from the germline V gene are SGHRS and YFSETQ. Trimming removed 4 bases at V and 2 bases at J, with 19 bases between. The CDR3 has 17 amino acids. CDR3 bases: TGCGCCAGCAGCCGAACCATCGATGCAAACCCCTACAATGAGCAGTTCTTC. Its protein is CASSRTIDANPYNEQFF.

The chain combines TRBV6-5 with TRBJ1-1; no clear D. CDR1 MNHEY and CDR2 SVGAGI come from the germline V gene. Trimming stripped 2 bases from V and 6 bases from J, with 10 bases between. The CDR3 is 13 amino acids. CDR3: CASSYVTWAEAFF. The DNA for the CDR3 is TGTGCCAGCAGTTACGTAACATGGGCTGAAGCTTTCTTT.

The chain employs TRBV7-8 and TRBJ2-4, with D hard to call. The CDR3 contains 13 residues. Between the trimmed V and J ends, which lost 1 base and 15 bases, there was a span of 16 bases. Germline CDR1 and CDR2: SGHVS and FQNEAQ. The DNA for the CDR3 is TGTGCCAGCAGCTTAGGAGGAGTTCCCCCCGGGTACTTC. It codes for CASSLGGVPPGYF.

A few counts support this clonotype. The chain is built from TRBV24-1 and TRBJ2-7, with D hard to call. Germline lookup yields CDR1 KGHDR and CDR2 SFDVKD. The CDR3 consists of 14 residues. With 6 bases removed from V and 0 bases from J, the gap between germline ends came to 11 bases. Written as DNA, the CDR3 is TGTGCCACCAGTCGGTCGGGCCGCTCCTACGAGCAGTACTTC. The encoded protein is CATSRSGRSYEQYF.

The J gene is TRBJ2-5, the V gene TRBV29-1; the D gene is possibly TRBD1 (6 bases). Germline CDR1 and CDR2: SQVTM and ANQGSEA. The CDR3 is 13 amino acids. Trimming took 3 bases from V and 1 from J, leaving 9 bases between them. The CDR3 is CSVDGTPQETQYF. DNA for the CDR3: TGCAGCGTTGACGGGACACCCCAAGAGACCCAGTACTTC.

This chain joins TRBV25-1 and TRBJ2-3; D may be TRBD2 (5 bases). Germline values: CDR1 MGHDK, CDR2 SYGVNS. The CDR3 contains 16 residues. The V end was cut by 2 bases, the J end by 3 bases, with 15 bases between. CDR3 bases: TGTGCCAGCAGTGAACGGGGTCCCAAAGAAACAGATACGCAGTATTTT. Protein: CASSERGPKETDTQYF.